The entry that follows covers one TCR beta chain sequence. One end of the junction fails to match germline, which may point to a read error. CDR3 length equals 17 residues. Germline CDR1 is SGDLS and CDR2 is YYNGEE. Investigators took approximately 9.4 milliliters of peripheral blood from every donor. A minimum of 7 million PBMCs was isolated per sample. Together with a sample-barcoded 5' primer, a J-beta primer mix was included in a second PCR lasting about 6 to 12 cycles. MiXCR was run by TCRdb on the 5' RACE reads, yielding one entry per CDR3 protein. The table records over 700,000 distinct CDR3 sequences, 20% to 25% of them present only once. This sample is drawn from a study of blood T cells in healthy people across ages. The data were also submitted as part of a second study, on T cells of mothers and their children. That study reports: All donors were healthy and Caucasian; they were three mothers and their six children. RNA that had been extracted went wholly into cDNA synthesis, at around 1.6 ug per 15 ul.

The V call is TRBV9, the J call TRBJ2-3, with D perhaps being TRBD1 or TRBD2 (7 bases each). The TCR sequence derives from a boy aged 5-17 years in good health. Input material: blood. This chain's CDR3 is CASSTSADDVGTDMQYF. CDR3 sequence (DNA): TGTGCCAGCAGCACTAGCGCAGATGACGTAGGGACAGATATGCAGTATTTT.